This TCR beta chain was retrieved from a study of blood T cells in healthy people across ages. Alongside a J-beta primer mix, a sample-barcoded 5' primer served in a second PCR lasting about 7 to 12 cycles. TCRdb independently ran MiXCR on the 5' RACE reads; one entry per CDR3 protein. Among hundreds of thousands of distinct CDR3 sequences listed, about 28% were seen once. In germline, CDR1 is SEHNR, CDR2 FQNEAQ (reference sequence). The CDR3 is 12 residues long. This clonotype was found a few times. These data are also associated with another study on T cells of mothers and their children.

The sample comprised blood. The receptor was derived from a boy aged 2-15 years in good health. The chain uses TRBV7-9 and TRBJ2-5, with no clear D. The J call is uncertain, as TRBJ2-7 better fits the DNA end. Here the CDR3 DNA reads TGTGCCAGCAGCTTAGTCGTGTACGAGCAGTACTTC. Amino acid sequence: CASSLVVYEQYF.